This section outlines one TCR beta chain sequence together with its context. This specimen belongs to a study of blood T cell repertoires in COVID-19. Study overall: The samples span acute and convalescent COVID-19 from the United States, Italy and Spain. T cells, B-cell-depleted T cells, or PBMCs provided the cDNA or gDNA that served as material.

The CDR3 is 14 amino acids. Germline V gene data show CDR1 as GTSNPN and CDR2 as SVGIG (reference sequence). Trimming removed 3 bases at V and 2 bases at J, with 11 bases between. Sequenced by immunoSEQ multiplex PCR; TCRdb stores in-frame clones only, minus some. Of about 80,000 clones detected, approximately 83% appear once; the ten largest clones hold 9% to 10%. The rearrangement uses TRBV30 and TRBJ2-1, with D possibly TRBD2 on 6 matching bases. The sequence was collected from a human donor in a cohort sampled during active COVID-19. Sequenced: peripheral blood. The CDR3 loop is CAWREDYPYNEQFF. In nucleotides, the CDR3 is TGTGCCTGGAGGGAGGACTACCCCTACAATGAGCAGTTCTTC.